This T cell receptor beta chain stems from a study of cytomegalovirus exposure and HLA in healthy donors. The CDR3 contains 14 residues. CDR1 SGHRS and CDR2 YFSETQ come from the germline V gene. V was shortened by 4 bases and J by 0 bases, with 11 bases between the two germline ends. Using immunoSEQ multiplex PCR, the repertoire was profiled, and TCRdb retains in-frame clones only, with some absent. The table lists some 98,000 clones, 87% of them singletons. The sequenced sample consisted of PBMCs. The rearrangement uses TRBV5-1 and TRBJ2-7, with D maybe TRBD1 (6 bases). The sequence came from a woman aged 25 to 45 in good health and CMV-seronegative. The CDR3 sequence is CASSVTTGSYEQYF. DNA of the CDR3: TGCGCCAGCAGCGTAACGACAGGCTCCTACGAGCAGTACTTC.